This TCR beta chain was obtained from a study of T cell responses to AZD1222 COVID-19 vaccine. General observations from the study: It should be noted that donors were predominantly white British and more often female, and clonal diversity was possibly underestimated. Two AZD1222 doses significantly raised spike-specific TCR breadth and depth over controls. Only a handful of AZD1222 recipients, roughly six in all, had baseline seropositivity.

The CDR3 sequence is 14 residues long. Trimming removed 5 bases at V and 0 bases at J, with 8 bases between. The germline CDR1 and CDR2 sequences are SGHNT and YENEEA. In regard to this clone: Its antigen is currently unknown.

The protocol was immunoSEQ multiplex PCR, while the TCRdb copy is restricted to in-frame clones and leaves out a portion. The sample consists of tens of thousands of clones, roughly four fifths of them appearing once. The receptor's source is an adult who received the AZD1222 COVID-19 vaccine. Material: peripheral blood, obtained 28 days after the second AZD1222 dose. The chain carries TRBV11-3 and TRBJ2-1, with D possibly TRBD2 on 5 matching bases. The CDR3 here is CASSGGLSYNEQFF. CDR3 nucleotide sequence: TGTGCCAGCAGCGGCGGACTCTCCTACAATGAGCAGTTCTTC.